The entry that follows covers one TCR beta chain sequence. V was cut by 5 bases and J by 2 bases, with 14 bases left in between. CDR1 is SGHVS, CDR2 FQNEAQ, per germline. The CDR3 runs 15 residues. This record belongs to a study of blood T cell repertoires in COVID-19. Sequenced by immunoSEQ multiplex PCR; TCRdb stores in-frame clones only, minus some. The profile shows fewer than 400,000 clones, approximately 87% of them singletons. Sequenced input: PBMCs or T cells enriched from blood (not recorded which). This TCR came from a woman aged 45-65 years who had recovered from COVID-19. The chain combines TRBV7-8 with TRBJ2-3, with D possibly being TRBD2 (6 bases). This CDR3 is CASSPGRGPTDTQYF. The CDR3 region has the DNA TGTGCCAGCAGCCCCGGGCGGGGACCCACAGATACGCAGTATTTT.